This is a list of T cell receptor beta chains from one sample in a study of blood T cell repertoires in COVID-19. The assay was immunoSEQ multiplex PCR, and TCRdb's table has in-frame clones only and misses some. This sample has fewer than 150,000 clones, with 88% found just once. Source material: peripheral blood. The source is a woman aged 45-60 years with active or convalescent COVID-19. Both conserved end residues are part of each CDR3. D genes are given only for firm matches. Clone size is stated in some rows and not others, as once, few, many or a class when expanded.

>TRBJ1-5|.|.|TRBV6-1
CASSEGTKQPQHF
TGTGCCAGCAGTGAAGGGACAAAGCAGCCCCAGCATTTT
>TRBJ2-3|TRBD1|.|TRBV24-1
CATSEQYRGDTQYF
TGTGCCACCAGTGAGCAATACAGGGGAGATACGCAGTATTTT
>TRBJ1-6|.|.|TRBV19
CASSIKSSYNSPLHF
TGTGCCAGTAGTATAAAGAGCTCCTATAATTCACCCCTCCACTTT
>TRBJ2-5|.|.|TRBV27
CASSFGTAGPETQYF
TGTGCCAGCAGTTTCGGAACGGCTGGGCCAGAGACCCAGTACTTC
>TRBJ2-1|TRBD2|.|TRBV18
CASSPLLAGNEQFF
TGTGCCAGCTCGCCATTACTAGCGGGGAATGAGCAGTTCTTC
>TRBJ2-5|.|.|TRBV7-9
CASSLDRVQETQYF
TGTGCCAGCAGCTTAGACCGGGTTCAAGAGACCCAGTACTTC
>TRBJ2-3|.|.|TRBV5-4
CASSDILASTDTQYF
TGTGCCAGCAGCGATATACTAGCTAGCACAGATACGCAGTATTTT
>TRBJ2-1|.|.|TRBV19
CASSNPGLGGYNEQFF
TGTGCCAGTAGTAACCCGGGACTGGGGGGCTACAATGAGCAGTTCTTC
>TRBJ2-7|TRBD1|.|TRBV7-2
CASSWDSSYEQYF
TGTGCCAGCAGCTGGGACAGCTCCTACGAGCAGTACTTC
>TRBJ2-3|.|.|TRBV9
CASSVVRGRATDTQYF
TGTGCCAGCAGCGTGGTCCGGGGAAGGGCCACAGATACGCAGTATTTT
>TRBJ1-1|.|.|TRBV5-1
CASSLGTMNTEAFF
TGCGCCAGCAGCTTGGGGACAATGAACACTGAAGCTTTCTTT
>TRBJ2-1|TRBD2|.|TRBV29-1
CSGLAGASLEQFF
TGCAGCGGTCTAGCGGGAGCCTCGTTGGAGCAGTTCTTC
>TRBJ1-2|.|.|TRBV4-3
CASSQDFTGGYTF
TGCGCCAGCAGCCAAGATTTTACGGGTGGCTACACCTTC
>TRBJ2-1|.|.|TRBV12-5
CASAPGLPNEQFF
TGTGCTAGTGCCCCGGGACTGCCCAATGAGCAGTTCTTC
>TRBJ2-5|TRBD2|.|TRBV7-2
CASSTSGGAETQYF
TGTGCCAGCAGCACCTCGGGGGGGGCTGAGACCCAGTACTTC
>TRBJ2-7|.|.|TRBV30
CAWSSSSHEQYF
TGTGCCTGGAGTTCTTCGTCCCACGAGCAGTACTTC
>TRBJ2-7|TRBD2|few|TRBV28
CASSLLSLAGPTYEQYF
TGTGCCAGCAGTTTACTATCTCTAGCGGGGCCCACCTACGAGCAGTACTTC
>TRBJ2-5|TRBD2|.|TRBV28
CASSVSSGLRETQYF
TGTGCCAGCAGTGTCTCTAGCGGCCTTCGAGAGACCCAGTACTTC
>TRBJ2-3|.|.|TRBV21-1
CASSDPQGGSELDTQYF
TGTGCCAGCAGCGACCCTCAGGGCGGGAGTGAATTAGATACGCAGTATTTT
>TRBJ2-2|TRBD2|once|TRBV7-9
CASSGRGSNTGELFF
TGTGCCAGCAGCGGGCGGGGGTCGAACACCGGGGAGCTGTTTTTT
>TRBJ2-7|TRBD2|.|TRBV28
CASNPSGIVYEQYF
TGTGCCAGCAACCCTAGCGGGATTGTGTACGAGCAGTACTTC
>TRBJ2-5|.|.|TRBV6-2/TRBV6-3
CASSSLDNYQETQYF
TGTGCCAGCAGTTCCCTGGACAACTACCAAGAGACCCAGTACTTC
>TRBJ1-2|.|.|TRBV15
CATSRDLSGYTF
TGTGCCACCAGCAGAGATTTGAGTGGCTACACCTTC
>TRBJ2-6|.|.|TRBV7-8
CASSLVDSRSGANVLTF
TGTGCCAGCAGCTTAGTCGACAGCCGGTCTGGGGCCAACGTCCTGACTTTC
>TRBJ2-1|.|.|TRBV6-1
CASSETGFNEQFF
TGTGCCAGCAGTGAGACAGGATTCAATGAGCAGTTCTTC
>TRBJ2-7|.|.|TRBV5-1
CASSLAVAWEQYF
TGCGCCAGCAGCTTGGCGGTCGCTTGGGAGCAGTACTTC
>TRBJ1-2|TRBD1|.|TRBV19
CASSSRDRGNYGYTF
TGTGCCAGTAGTTCGCGGGACAGGGGGAACTATGGCTACACCTTC
>TRBJ2-5|TRBD2|once|TRBV4-2
CASSQDLAGGPETQYF
TGTGCCAGCAGCCAAGATTTGGCGGGAGGGCCGGAGACCCAGTACTTC
>TRBJ1-5|.|.|TRBV12-3/TRBV12-4
CASSFGESGPQHF
TGTGCCAGCAGTTTTGGTGAATCAGGGCCCCAGCATTTT
>TRBJ2-5|TRBD2|.|TRBV4-1
CASSQYISGRGVAQETQYF
TGCGCCAGCAGCCAATATATCAGCGGGAGAGGGGTGGCACAAGAGACCCAGTACTTC
>TRBJ1-1|.|.|TRBV15
CATSRAFVPHRISAVNTEAFF
TGTGCCACCAGCAGAGCCTTTGTCCCTCACCGAATCAGCGCAGTGAACACTGAAGCTTTCTTT
>TRBJ1-3|.|.|TRBV2
CANKTASGNTIYF
TGTGCCAACAAGACAGCCTCTGGAAACACCATATATTTT
>TRBJ1-1|.|few|TRBV5-8
CASSLGQIEAFF
TGTGCCAGCAGCTTGGGACAGATTGAAGCTTTCTTT
>TRBJ2-3|TRBD1|.|TRBV30
CAWSGTGVRDTQYF
TGTGCCTGGAGTGGGACAGGGGTAAGGGATACGCAGTATTTT
>TRBJ2-5|.|.|TRBV3-1/TRBV3-2
CASSPAGNTARKTQYF
TGTGCCAGCAGCCCCGCGGGAAACACCGCCCGTAAGACCCAGTACTTC
>TRBJ2-2|TRBD2|.|TRBV28
CASSLTSGRAGELFF
TGTGCCAGCAGTCTTACTAGCGGGAGAGCCGGGGAGCTGTTTTTT
>TRBJ2-5|TRBD2|.|TRBV7-7
CASGRGRVFQETQYF
TGTGCTAGCGGGCGGGGCAGGGTGTTTCAAGAGACCCAGTACTTC
>TRBJ2-1|.|.|TRBV4-2
CASSQDRTDYNEQFF
TGTGCCAGCAGCCAAGACAGGACAGACTACAATGAGCAGTTCTTC
>TRBJ2-5|.|.|TRBV5-1
CASSLLSEETQYF
TGCGCCAGCAGCTTGTTGTCAGAAGAGACCCAGTACTTC
>TRBJ2-3|TRBD2|.|TRBV19
CASYSGSVPDTQYF
TGTGCCAGTTACAGCGGGAGCGTCCCAGATACGCAGTATTTT
>TRBJ1-1|.|once|TRBV13
CASSLAYGIPSTEAFF
TGTGCCAGCAGCTTAGCGTACGGGATCCCCAGTACTGAAGCTTTCTTT
>TRBJ2-2|TRBD2|.|TRBV9
CASSGLAGVAVGELFF
TGTGCCAGCAGCGGACTAGCGGGAGTGGCGGTCGGGGAGCTGTTTTTT
>TRBJ2-3|TRBD1|.|TRBV30
CAWAPTGGLGDTQYF
TGTGCCTGGGCGCCGACAGGGGGGCTAGGGGATACGCAGTATTTT
>TRBJ2-6|.|.|TRBV6-2/TRBV6-3
CASSYYRDFQSGANVLTF
TGTGCCAGCAGTTACTACCGGGACTTCCAATCTGGGGCCAACGTCCTGACTTTC
>TRBJ2-1|TRBD1|.|TRBV7-2
CASSLDRGSYNEQFF
TGTGCCAGCAGCCTCGACAGGGGTTCCTACAATGAGCAGTTCTTC
>TRBJ2-3|TRBD1|.|TRBV5-4
CASSFRDRVTDTQYF
TGTGCCAGCAGCTTCCGGGACAGGGTCACAGATACGCAGTATTTT
>TRBJ1-5|.|.|TRBV4-1
CATSQDGGGQPQHF
TGCGCCACCAGCCAAGACGGGGGGGGACAGCCCCAGCATTTT
>TRBJ2-3|.|.|TRBV5-1
CASSVHREDTQYF
TGCGCCAGCAGCGTACACAGGGAAGATACGCAGTATTTT
>TRBJ2-7|.|few|TRBV7-6
CASSLESAAYEQYF
TGTGCCAGCAGCTTAGAGTCGGCGGCCTACGAGCAGTACTTC
>TRBJ2-1|.|.|TRBV6-1
CASSGSLATGDNEQFF
TGTGCCAGCAGTGGAAGCCTAGCGACCGGCGACAATGAGCAGTTCTTC
>TRBJ2-7|.|once|TRBV11-1
CASSLSPGEQYF
TGTGCCAGCAGCTTAAGCCCCGGCGAGCAGTACTTC
>TRBJ1-6|.|few|TRBV28
CASSLTRRGASPLHF
TGTGCCAGCAGTTTAACCCGCCGGGGGGCTTCACCCCTCCACTTT
>TRBJ2-3|TRBD2|.|TRBV7-2
CASSFPTSGGTDTQYF
TGTGCCAGCAGCTTTCCCACTAGCGGGGGCACAGATACGCAGTATTTT
>TRBJ2-7|.|.|TRBV7-3
CARVKSEQYF
TGTGCCCGAGTTAAATCCGAGCAGTACTTC
>TRBJ1-3|.|few|TRBV9
CASSGPQGNTIYF
TGTGCCAGCAGCGGACCACAGGGAAACACCATATATTTT
>TRBJ2-7|TRBD1|.|TRBV20-1
CSASLSGGDYEQYF
TGCAGTGCTAGTCTTTCAGGGGGCGACTACGAGCAGTACTTC
>TRBJ2-1|.|few|TRBV12-2
CAPPGLADEAEQFF
TGTGCACCCCCAGGACTGGCGGACGAAGCTGAGCAGTTCTTC